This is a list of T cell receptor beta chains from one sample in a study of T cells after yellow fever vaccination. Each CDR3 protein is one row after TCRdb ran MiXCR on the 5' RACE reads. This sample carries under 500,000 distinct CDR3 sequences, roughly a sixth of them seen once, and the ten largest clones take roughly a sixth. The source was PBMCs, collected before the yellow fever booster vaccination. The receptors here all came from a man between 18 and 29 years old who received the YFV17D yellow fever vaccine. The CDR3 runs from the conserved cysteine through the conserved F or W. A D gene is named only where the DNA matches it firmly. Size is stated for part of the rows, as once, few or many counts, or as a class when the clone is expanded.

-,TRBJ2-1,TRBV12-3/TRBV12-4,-,TGTGCCAGCAGTCCCGAGAGGCGGGGTTACAATGAGCAGTTCTTC,CASSPERRGYNEQFF
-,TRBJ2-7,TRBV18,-,TGTGCCAGCTCACCCACAGGGTCCTCTCACGAGCAGTACTTC,CASSPTGSSHEQYF
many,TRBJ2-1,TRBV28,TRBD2,TGTGCCAGCAGACGACCGGGGGGGTTTTTGGTCGATGAGCAGTTCTTC,CASRRPGGFLVDEQFF
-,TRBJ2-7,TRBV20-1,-,TGCAGTGCTAGAGAGGGTAGCGCTGCCTACGAGCAGTACTTC,CSAREGSAAYEQYF
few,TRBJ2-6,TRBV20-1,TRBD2,TGCAGTGCTAGGGCCGGGAGGACCTCTGGGGCCAACGTCCTGACTTTC,CSARAGRTSGANVLTF
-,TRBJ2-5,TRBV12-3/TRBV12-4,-,TGTGCCAGCAGTTTGGGTTGGGAGACCCAGTACTTC,CASSLGWETQYF
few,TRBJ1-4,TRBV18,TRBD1,TGTGCCAGCTCACCGACACAGGGGGCTAATGAAAAACTGTTTTTT,CASSPTQGANEKLFF
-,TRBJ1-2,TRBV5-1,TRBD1,TGCGCCAGCAGCCTGGACAGGCAACGCTACACCTTC,CASSLDRQRYTF
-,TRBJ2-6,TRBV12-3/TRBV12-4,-,TGTGCCAGCAGCCCGGAGAACTGGGCCAACGTCCTGACTTTC,CASSPENWANVLTF
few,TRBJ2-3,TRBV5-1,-,TGCGCCAGCAGCTTTGAGGTGGAAATTACGCAGTATTTT,CASSFEVEITQYF
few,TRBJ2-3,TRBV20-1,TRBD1,TGCAGTGCCGCCCAGGGGGCGGTGGGAGATACGCAGTATTTT,CSAAQGAVGDTQYF
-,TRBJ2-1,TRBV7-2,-,TGTGCCAGCAGCTCCGGGGCCCACAATGAGCAGTTCTTC,CASSSGAHNEQFF
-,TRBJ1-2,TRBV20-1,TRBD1,TGCAGTGCTCCGGGCGGACAGGGAGGATATGGCTACACCTTC,CSAPGGQGGYGYTF
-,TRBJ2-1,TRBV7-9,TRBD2,TGTGCCAGCAGCTTAGGGACTAGCGGGGACAATGAGCAGTTCTTC,CASSLGTSGDNEQFF
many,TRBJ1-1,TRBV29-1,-,TGCAGCGTTGTCCCGTCCCGGACCAACACTGAAGCTTTCTTT,CSVVPSRTNTEAFF
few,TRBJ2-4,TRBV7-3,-,TGTGCCAGCAGCTTAAATGGACTAAGGGGGGACATTCAGTACTTC,CASSLNGLRGDIQYF
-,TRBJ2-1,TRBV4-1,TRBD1,TGCGCCAGCAGCCAAGAACGGACAGGGGGCATCTATGAGCAGTTCTTC,CASSQERTGGIYEQFF
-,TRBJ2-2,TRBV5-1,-,-,CARRQGDPGSCFF
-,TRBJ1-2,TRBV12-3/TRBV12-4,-,TGTGCCAGCAGTTTTGGAGGAGGGCGCGGTGGCACAGGCTCCGATGGGGCCTATTATGGCTACACCTTC,CASSFGGGRGGTGSDGAYYGYTF
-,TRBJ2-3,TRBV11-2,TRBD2,TGTGCCAGCAGCTTAGTTGGAGGCGGGGGAGATACGCAGTATTTT,CASSLVGGGGDTQYF
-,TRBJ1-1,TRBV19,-,TGTGCCAGTAGTATGACGGCTAACACTGAAGCTTTCTTT,CASSMTANTEAFF
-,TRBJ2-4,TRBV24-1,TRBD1,TGTGCCACCGCACCGGGACAGGGAGGTAACATTCAGTACTTC,CATAPGQGGNIQYF
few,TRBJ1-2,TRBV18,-,TGTGCCAGCTCACCACCGAACCCCCAGGGAAAGGATGGCTACACCTTC,CASSPPNPQGKDGYTF
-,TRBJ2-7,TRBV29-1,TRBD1,TGCAGCGTTGGACCCGGGACAGGGGGTTATTACGAGCAGTACTTC,CSVGPGTGGYYEQYF
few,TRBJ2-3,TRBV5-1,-,TGCGCCAGCAAAGCGGATGGCACAGATACGCAGTATTTT,CASKADGTDTQYF
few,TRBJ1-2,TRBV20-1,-,TGCAGTGCCACAAATCCCCGGTCTGGGGGCTACACCTTC,CSATNPRSGGYTF
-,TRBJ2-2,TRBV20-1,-,TGCAGTGCTAGAGAGTACACCGGGGAGCTGTTTTTT,CSAREYTGELFF
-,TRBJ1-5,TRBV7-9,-,TGTGCCAGCAGCGCCCGTGATCAGCCCCAGCATTTT,CASSARDQPQHF
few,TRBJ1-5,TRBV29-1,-,TGCAGCGTTGAAGTCAAGCCCCAGCATTTT,CSVEVKPQHF
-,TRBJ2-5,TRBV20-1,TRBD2,TGCAGTGCCTGGCCTAGCGGGGGCTCCAGGGGGACCCAGTACTTC,CSAWPSGGSRGTQYF
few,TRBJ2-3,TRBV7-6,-,TGTGCCAGCAGCACAAGCGGCGACGATGCAGATACGCAGTATTTT,CASSTSGDDADTQYF
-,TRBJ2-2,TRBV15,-,TGTGCCACCAGCAGAAGGGCCCGGGCAGACACCGGGGAGCTGTTTTTT,CATSRRARADTGELFF